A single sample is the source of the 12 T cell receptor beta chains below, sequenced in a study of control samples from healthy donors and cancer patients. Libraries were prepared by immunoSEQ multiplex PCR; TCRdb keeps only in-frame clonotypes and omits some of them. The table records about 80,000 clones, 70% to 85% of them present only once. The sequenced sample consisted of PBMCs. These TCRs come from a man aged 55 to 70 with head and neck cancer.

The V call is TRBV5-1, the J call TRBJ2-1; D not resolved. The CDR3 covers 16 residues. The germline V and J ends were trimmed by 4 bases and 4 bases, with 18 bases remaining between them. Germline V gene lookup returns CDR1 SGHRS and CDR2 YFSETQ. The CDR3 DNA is TGCGCCAGCAGCCAGGTCCAAGGGAAAGGATACAATGAGCAGTTCTTC. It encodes CASSQVQGKGYNEQFF.

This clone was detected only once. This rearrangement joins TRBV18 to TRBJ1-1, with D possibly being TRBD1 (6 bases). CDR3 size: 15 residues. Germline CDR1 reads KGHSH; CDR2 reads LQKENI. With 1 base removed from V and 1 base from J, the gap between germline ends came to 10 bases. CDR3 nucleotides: TGTGCCAGCTCACCACGGGGACAACAGAACACTGAAGCTTTCTTT. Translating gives CASSPRGQQNTEAFF.

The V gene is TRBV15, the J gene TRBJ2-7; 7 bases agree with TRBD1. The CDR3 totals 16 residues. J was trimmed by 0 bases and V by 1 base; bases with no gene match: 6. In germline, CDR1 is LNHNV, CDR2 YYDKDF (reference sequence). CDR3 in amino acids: CATSRGGQVNSYEQYF. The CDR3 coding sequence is TGTGCCACCAGCAGAGGAGGACAGGTAAACTCCTACGAGCAGTACTTC.

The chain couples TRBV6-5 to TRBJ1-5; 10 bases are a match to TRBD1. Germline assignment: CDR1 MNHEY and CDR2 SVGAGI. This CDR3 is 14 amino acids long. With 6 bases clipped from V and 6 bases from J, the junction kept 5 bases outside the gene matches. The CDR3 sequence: CASSPGQGGQPQHF. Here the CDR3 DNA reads TGTGCCAGCAGCCCCGGACAGGGGGGTCAGCCCCAGCATTTT.

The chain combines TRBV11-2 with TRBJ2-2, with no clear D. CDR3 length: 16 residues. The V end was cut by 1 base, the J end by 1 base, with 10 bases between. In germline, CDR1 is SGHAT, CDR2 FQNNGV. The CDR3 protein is CASSLVPSQNTGELFF. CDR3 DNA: TGTGCCAGCAGCTTAGTCCCTAGTCAGAACACCGGGGAGCTGTTTTTT.

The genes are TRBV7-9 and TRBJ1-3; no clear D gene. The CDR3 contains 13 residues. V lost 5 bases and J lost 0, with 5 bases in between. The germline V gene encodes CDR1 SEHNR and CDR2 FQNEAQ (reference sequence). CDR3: CASSQNSGNTIYF. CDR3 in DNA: TGTGCCAGCAGCCAGAACTCTGGAAACACCATATATTTT.

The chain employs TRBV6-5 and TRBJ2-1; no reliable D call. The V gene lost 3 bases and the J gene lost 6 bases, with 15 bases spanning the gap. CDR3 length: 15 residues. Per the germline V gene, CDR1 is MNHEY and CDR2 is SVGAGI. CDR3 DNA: TGTGCCAGCAGTTATCAACACGGGTCCGTCAATGAGCAGTTCTTC. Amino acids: CASSYQHGSVNEQFF.

CDR3 loop: CATSDPNQPQHF. In DNA form, the CDR3 reads TGTGCCACCAGTGATCCTAATCAGCCCCAGCATTTT. This chain uses TRBV24-1 with TRBJ1-5, with D uncertain. CDR1 is KGHDR and CDR2 is SFDVKD in the germline V gene. The germline V and J ends were trimmed by 3 bases and 4 bases, with 3 bases remaining between them. CDR3 length equals 12 residues.

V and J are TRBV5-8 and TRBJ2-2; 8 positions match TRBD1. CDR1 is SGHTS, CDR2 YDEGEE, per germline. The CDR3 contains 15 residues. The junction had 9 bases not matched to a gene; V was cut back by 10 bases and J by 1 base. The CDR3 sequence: CASRTGFKNTGELFF. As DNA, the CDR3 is TGTGCCTCAAGGACAGGGTTCAAGAACACCGGGGAGCTGTTTTTT.

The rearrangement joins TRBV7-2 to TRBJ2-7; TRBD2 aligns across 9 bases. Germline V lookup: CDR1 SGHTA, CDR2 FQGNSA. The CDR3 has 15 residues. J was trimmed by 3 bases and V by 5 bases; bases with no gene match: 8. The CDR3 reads CASSRWREGLYEQYF. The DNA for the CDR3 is TGTGCCAGCAGCCGCTGGCGGGAGGGCCTCTACGAGCAGTACTTC.

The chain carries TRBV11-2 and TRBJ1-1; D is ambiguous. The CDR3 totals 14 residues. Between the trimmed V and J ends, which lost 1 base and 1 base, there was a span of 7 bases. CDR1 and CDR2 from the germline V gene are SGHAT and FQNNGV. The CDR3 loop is CASSLVVANTEAFF. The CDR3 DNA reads TGTGCCAGCAGCTTAGTGGTGGCGAACACTGAAGCTTTCTTT.

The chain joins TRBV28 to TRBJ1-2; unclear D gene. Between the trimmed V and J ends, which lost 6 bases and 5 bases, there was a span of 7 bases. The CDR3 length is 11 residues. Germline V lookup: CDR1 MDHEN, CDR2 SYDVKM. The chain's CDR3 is CASSRGYGYTF. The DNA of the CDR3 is TGTGCCAGCAGCAGAGGGTATGGCTACACCTTC.